This T cell receptor (beta chain) was identified during a study of shared clonotypes between healthy human individuals. Overall study findings and caveats: Estimated richness was generally greater in naive than memory subsets.

V was pared by 1 base and J by 4 bases, with 6 bases of the junction left unmatched. This CDR3 is built from 18 residues. Germline lookup yields CDR1 MGHRA and CDR2 YSYEKL. The assay was run at deep level. The authors' processing: Because ImmunoSEQ provided only junction sequences with no quality scores, the filtering differed. Method: immunoSEQ multiplex PCR; TCRdb's copy keeps in-frame clones and lacks some. The DNA was the basis for D and trimming; V, J and clone size are from that table. The sample consists of around 2,000,000 clones, about 93% of them appearing once. As for this clone: Its antigen is still unknown.

Selected positively for CCR7 and CD45RO-negative, naive CD8 cells excluded terminally differentiated effector memory CD45RA+ cells. Material for sequencing was naive CD8+ T cells from PBMCs. This clonotype originated in a man between 18 and 35 years old in good health. Some clones in this sample may be carry-over from other donors' samples. V is TRBV4-1 and J is TRBJ2-1; 14 nucleotides align to TRBD2. The CDR3 reads CASSQGGLAGEGYNEQFF. The CDR3 DNA sequence: TGCGCCAGCAGCCAAGGGGGACTAGCGGGAGAGGGTTACAATGAGCAGTTCTTC.